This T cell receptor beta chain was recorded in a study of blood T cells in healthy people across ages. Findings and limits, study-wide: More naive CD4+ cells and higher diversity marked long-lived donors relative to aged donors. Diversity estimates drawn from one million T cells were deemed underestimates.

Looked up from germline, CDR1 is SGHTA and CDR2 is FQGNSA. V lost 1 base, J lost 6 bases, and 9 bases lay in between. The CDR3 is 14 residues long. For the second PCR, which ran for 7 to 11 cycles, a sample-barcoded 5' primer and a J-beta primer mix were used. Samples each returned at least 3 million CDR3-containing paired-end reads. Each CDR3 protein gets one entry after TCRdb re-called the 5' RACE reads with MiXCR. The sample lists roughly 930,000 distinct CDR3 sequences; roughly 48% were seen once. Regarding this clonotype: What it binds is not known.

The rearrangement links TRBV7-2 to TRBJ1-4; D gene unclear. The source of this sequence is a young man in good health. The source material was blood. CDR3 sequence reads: CASSLVSDYEKLFF. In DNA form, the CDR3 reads TGTGCCAGCAGCTTAGTTTCCGACTATGAAAAACTGTTTTTT. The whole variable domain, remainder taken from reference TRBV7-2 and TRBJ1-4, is GAGVSQSPSNKVTEKGKDVELRCDPISGHTALYWYRQSLGQGLEFLIYFQGNSAPDKSGLPSDRFSAERTGGSVSTLTIQRTQQEDSAVYLCASSLVSDYEKLFFGSGTQLSVL.